This TCR beta chain was sequenced during a study of cytomegalovirus exposure and HLA in healthy donors. PCR amplification relied on 60 Vbeta primers (plus 13 Jbeta primers). Sequenced by immunoSEQ multiplex PCR; TCRdb stores in-frame clones only, minus some. The sample records approximately 110,000 clones, over 60% being singletons. Concerning this clone: The antigen is undetermined.

General study results and limits: In a later analysis, specific HLA alleles were associated with 15,000 to 20,000 TCR beta sequences at a 0.05 false discovery rate. The authors listed approximately 150 TCR beta chains as cytomegalovirus-associated. Researchers reported in a later analysis that a missense DCLRE1C variant was tied to TCR beta V- and J-gene trimming.

The CDR3 covers 10 residues. Trimming took 5 bases from V and 4 from J, leaving 3 bases between them. Germline-derived CDR1 and CDR2 are DFQATT and SNEGSKA (reference sequence). Although they were nominally healthy when sampled, donors likely had unrecorded immune exposures. The V gene is TRBV20-1, the J gene TRBJ2-1; D unclear. The source material was PBMCs. The TCR originated in a female donor in good health and CMV-seropositive. CDR3 coding DNA: TGCAGTGCTCGTTACAATGAGCAGTTCTTC. Translating gives CSARYNEQFF.